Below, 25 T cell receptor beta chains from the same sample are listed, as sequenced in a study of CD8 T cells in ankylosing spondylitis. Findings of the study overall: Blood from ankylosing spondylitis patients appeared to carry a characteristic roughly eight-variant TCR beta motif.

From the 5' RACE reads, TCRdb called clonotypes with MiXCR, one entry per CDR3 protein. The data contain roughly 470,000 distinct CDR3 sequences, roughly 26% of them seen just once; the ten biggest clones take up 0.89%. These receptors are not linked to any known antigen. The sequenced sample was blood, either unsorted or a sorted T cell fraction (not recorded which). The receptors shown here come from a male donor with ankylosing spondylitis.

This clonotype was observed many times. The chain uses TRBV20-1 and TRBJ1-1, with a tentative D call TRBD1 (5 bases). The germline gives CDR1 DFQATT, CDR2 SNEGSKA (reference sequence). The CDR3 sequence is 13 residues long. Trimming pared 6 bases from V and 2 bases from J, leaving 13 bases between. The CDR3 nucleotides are TGCAGTGCCCGGACAAACGATAACACTGAAGCTTTCTTT. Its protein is CSARTNDNTEAFF.

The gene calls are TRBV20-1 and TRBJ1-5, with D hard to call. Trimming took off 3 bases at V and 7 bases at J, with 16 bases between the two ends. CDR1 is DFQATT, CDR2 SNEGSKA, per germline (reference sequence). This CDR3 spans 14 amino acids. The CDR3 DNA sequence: TGCAGTGCTAGGGACCCTACACTGGGACAGCCCCAGCATTTT. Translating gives CSARDPTLGQPQHF.

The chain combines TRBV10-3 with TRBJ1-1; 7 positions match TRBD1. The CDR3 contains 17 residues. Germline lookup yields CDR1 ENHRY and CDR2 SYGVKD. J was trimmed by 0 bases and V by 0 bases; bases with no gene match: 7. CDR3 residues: CAISESGRGGMNTEAFF. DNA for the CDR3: TGTGCCATCAGTGAGTCCGGCAGGGGGGGAATGAACACTGAAGCTTTCTTT.

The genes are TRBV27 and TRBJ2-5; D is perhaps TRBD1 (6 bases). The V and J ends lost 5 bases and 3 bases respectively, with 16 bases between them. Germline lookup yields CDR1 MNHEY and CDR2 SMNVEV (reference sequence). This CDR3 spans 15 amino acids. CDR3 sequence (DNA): TGTGCCAGCAGTCCCCTAAATACAGGGAAAGAGACCCAGTACTTC. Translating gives CASSPLNTGKETQYF.

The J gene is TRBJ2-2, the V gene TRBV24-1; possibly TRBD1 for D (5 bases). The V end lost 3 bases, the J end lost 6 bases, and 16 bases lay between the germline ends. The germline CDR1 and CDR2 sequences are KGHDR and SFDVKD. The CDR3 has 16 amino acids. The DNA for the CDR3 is TGTGCCACCAGTGATGGCAGGGCACCTTGGTCCGGGGAGCTGTTTTTT. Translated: CATSDGRAPWSGELFF.

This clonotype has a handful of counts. The CDR3 coding sequence is TGCGCCAGCAGCTCCTGGGACTATGATGAGACCCAGTACTTC. This translates into CASSSWDYDETQYF. The chain couples TRBV5-1 to TRBJ2-5; 7 nucleotides agree with TRBD2. The CDR3 is 14 amino acids. With V trimmed by 3 bases and J by 5 bases, 7 bases remained unmatched. Germline V gene data show CDR1 as SGHRS and CDR2 as YFSETQ. The full variable domain, with the rest looked up from reference TRBV5-1 and TRBJ2-5, is KAGVTQTPRYLIKTRGQQVTLSCSPISGHRSVSWYQQTPGQGLQFLFEYFSETQRNKGNFPGRFSGRQFSNSRSEMNVSTLELGDSALYLCASSSWDYDETQYFGPGTRLLVL.

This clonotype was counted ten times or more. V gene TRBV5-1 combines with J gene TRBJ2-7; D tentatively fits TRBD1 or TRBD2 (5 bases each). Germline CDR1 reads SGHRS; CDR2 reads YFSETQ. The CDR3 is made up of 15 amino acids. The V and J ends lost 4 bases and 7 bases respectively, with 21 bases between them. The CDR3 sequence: CASSDGTGPAGEQYF. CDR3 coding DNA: TGCGCCAGCAGCGACGGGACGGGTCCCGCGGGTGAGCAGTACTTC. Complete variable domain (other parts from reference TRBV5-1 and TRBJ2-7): KAGVTQTPRYLIKTRGQQVTLSCSPISGHRSVSWYQQTPGQGLQFLFEYFSETQRNKGNFPGRFSGRQFSNSRSEMNVSTLELGDSALYLCASSDGTGPAGEQYFGPGTRLTVT.

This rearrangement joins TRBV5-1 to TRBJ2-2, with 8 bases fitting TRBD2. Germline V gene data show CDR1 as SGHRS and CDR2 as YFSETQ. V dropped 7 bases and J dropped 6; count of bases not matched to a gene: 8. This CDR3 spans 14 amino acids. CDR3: CASDLEAGAGELFF. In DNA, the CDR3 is TGCGCCAGCGACCTAGAAGCGGGAGCCGGGGAGCTGTTTTTT.

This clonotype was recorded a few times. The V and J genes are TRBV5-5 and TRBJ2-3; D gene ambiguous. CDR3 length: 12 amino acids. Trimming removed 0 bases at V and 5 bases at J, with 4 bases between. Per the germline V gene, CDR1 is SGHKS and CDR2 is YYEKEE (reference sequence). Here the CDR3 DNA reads TGTGCCAGCAGCTTGGAGATAGATACGCAGTATTTT. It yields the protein CASSLEIDTQYF.

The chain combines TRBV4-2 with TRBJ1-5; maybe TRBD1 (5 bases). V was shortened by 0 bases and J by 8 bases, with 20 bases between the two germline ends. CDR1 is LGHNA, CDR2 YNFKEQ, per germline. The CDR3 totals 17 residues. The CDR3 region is CASSQDRTEEGRKPQHF. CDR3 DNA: TGTGCCAGCAGCCAAGATCGGACGGAAGAGGGGCGCAAGCCCCAGCATTTT.

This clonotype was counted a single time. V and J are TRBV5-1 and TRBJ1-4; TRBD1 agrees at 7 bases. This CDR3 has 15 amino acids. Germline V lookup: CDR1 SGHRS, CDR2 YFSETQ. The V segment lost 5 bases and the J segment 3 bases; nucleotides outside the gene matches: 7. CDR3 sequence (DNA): TGCGCCAGCAGTAGACAGGGAGATGCTAATGAAAAACTGTTTTTT. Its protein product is CASSRQGDANEKLFF. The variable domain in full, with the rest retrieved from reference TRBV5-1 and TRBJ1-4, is KAGVTQTPRYLIKTRGQQVTLSCSPISGHRSVSWYQQTPGQGLQFLFEYFSETQRNKGNFPGRFSGRQFSNSRSEMNVSTLELGDSALYLCASSRQGDANEKLFFGSGTQLSVL.

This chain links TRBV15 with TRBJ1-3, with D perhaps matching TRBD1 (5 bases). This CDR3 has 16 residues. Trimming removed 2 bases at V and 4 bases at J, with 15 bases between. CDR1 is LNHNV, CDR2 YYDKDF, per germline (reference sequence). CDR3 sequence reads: CATSRRTGVSGNTIYF. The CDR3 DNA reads TGTGCCACCAGCAGACGAACAGGTGTTTCGGGAAACACCATATATTTT. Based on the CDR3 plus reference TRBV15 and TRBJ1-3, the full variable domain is DAMVIQNPRYQVTQFGKPVTLSCSQTLNHNVMYWYQQKSSQAPKLLFHYYDKDFNNEADTPDNFQSRRPNTSFCFLDIRSPGLGDTAMYLCATSRRTGVSGNTIYFGEGSWLTVV.

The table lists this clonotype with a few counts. This CDR3 reads CASNGGAAGVIYEQFF. CDR3 coding DNA: TGTGCCAGCAATGGGGGTGCAGCGGGAGTAATCTATGAGCAGTTCTTC. V is TRBV28 and J is TRBJ2-1; TRBD2 agrees at 8 bases. Unmatched junction bases numbered 16, after V lost 7 bases and J lost 8 bases. The germline V gene encodes CDR1 MDHEN and CDR2 SYDVKM. The CDR3 runs to 16 residues.

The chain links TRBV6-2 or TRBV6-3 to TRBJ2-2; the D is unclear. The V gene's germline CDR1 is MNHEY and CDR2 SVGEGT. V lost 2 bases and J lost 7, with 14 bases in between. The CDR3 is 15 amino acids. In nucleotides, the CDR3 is TGTGCCAGCAGTTACAGACCGCCTTCGATCGGGGAGCTGTTTTTT. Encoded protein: CASSYRPPSIGELFF.

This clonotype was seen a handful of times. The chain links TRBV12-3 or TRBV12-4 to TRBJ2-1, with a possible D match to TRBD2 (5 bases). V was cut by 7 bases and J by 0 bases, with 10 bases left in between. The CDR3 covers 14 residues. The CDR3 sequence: CASTRGNSYNEQFF. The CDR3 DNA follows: TGTGCCAGCACCCGAGGGAACTCCTACAATGAGCAGTTCTTC.

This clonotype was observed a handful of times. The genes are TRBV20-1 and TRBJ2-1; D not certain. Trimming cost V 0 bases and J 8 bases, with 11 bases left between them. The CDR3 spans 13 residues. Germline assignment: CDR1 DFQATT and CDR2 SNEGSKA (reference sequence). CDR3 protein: CSARDGQTDEQFF. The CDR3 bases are TGCAGTGCTAGAGACGGTCAAACCGATGAGCAGTTCTTC.

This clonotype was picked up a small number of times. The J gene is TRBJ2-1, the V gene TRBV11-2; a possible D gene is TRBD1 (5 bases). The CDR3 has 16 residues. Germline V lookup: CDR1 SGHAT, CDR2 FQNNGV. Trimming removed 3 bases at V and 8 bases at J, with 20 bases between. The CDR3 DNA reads TGTGCCAGCAGCTTTTTCCCGCCCAATGCCAGGGATGAGCAGTTCTTC. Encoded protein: CASSFFPPNARDEQFF.

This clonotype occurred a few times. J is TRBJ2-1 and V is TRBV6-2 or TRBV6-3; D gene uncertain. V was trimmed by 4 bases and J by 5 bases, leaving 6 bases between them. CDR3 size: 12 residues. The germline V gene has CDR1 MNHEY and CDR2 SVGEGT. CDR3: CASSWDDNEQFF. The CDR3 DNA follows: TGTGCCAGCAGTTGGGATGACAATGAGCAGTTCTTC.

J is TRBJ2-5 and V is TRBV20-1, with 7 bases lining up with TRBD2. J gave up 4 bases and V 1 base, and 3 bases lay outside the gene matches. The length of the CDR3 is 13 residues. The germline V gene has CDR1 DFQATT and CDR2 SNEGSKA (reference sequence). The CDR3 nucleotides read TGCAGTGCTAGAGGCGCGGGAGTAGAGACCCAGTACTTC. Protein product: CSARGAGVETQYF.

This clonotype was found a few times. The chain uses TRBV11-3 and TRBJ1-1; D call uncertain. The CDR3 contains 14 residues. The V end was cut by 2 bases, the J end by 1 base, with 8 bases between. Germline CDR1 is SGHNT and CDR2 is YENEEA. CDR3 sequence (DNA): TGTGCCAGCAGCTTAACCTACGAGAACACTGAAGCTTTCTTT. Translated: CASSLTYENTEAFF.

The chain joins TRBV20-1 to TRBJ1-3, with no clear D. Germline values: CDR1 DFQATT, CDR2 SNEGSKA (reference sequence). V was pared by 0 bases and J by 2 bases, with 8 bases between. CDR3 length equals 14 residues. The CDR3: CSARDLGTGNTIYF. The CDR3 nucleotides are TGCAGTGCTAGAGATTTAGGGACTGGAAACACCATATATTTT.

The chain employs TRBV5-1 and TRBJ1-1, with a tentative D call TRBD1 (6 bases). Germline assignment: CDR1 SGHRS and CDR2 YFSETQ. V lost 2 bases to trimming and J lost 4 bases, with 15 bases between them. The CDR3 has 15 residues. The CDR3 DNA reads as TGCGCCAGCAGCTTCCTGGACAGACAGTCCACTGAAGCTTTCTTT. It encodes CASSFLDRQSTEAFF.

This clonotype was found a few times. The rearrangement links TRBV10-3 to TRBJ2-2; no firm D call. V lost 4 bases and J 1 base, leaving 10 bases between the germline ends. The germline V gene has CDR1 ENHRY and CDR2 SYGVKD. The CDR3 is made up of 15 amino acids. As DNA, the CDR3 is TGTGCCATCAGTGTACAAGTAAAGAACACCGGGGAGCTGTTTTTT. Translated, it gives CAISVQVKNTGELFF.

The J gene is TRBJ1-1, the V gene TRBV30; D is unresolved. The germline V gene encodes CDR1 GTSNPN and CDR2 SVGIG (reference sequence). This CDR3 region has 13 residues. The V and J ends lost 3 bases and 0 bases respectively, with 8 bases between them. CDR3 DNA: TGTGCCTGGAGAACAGCTATGAACACTGAAGCTTTCTTT. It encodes CAWRTAMNTEAFF.

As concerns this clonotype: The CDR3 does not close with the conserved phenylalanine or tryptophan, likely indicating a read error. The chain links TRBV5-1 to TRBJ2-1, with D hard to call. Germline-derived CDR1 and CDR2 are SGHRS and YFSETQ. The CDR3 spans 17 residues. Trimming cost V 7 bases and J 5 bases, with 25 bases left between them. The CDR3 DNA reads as TGCGCCAGCGCCCTCGCCCCCCGCCGTCAGAGCAACAATGAGCAGTTCTTA. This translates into CASALAPRRQSNNEQFL.